This T cell receptor (beta chain) was captured by sequencing in a study of T cells of healthy individuals. The length of the CDR3 is 16 residues. Losses at the gene ends were 6 bases for V and 4 bases for J; bases not matched to a gene: 7. Germline CDR1 reads SQVTM; CDR2 reads ANQGSEA. This clonotype came up many times. Using its own MiXCR run on the 5' RACE reads, TCRdb lists one record per CDR3 protein. The data show 75,000 to 95,000 distinct CDR3 sequences, about 5% seen once. The sequence derives from a female donor in good health. The J gene is TRBJ2-1, the V gene TRBV29-1, with 15 bases identical to TRBD2. CDR3 protein: CSVRTSGRAEYNEQFF. The CDR3 DNA reads TGCAGCGTAAGGACTAGCGGGAGGGCCGAGTACAATGAGCAGTTCTTC.